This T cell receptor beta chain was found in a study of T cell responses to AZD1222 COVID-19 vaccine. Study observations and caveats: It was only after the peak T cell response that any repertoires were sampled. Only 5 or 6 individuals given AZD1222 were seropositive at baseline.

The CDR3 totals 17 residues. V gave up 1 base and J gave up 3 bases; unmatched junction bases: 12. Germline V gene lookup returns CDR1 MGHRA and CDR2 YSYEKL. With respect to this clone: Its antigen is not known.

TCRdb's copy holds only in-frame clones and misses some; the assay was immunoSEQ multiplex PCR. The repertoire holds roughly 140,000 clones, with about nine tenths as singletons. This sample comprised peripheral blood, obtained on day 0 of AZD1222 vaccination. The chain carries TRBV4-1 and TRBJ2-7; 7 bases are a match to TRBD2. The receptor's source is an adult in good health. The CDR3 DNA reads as TGCGCCAGCAGCCAAGTTCTCCCACTGGCGGGAGACTACGAGCAGTACTTC. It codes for CASSQVLPLAGDYEQYF.